What follows is one T cell receptor (beta chain) and its context. The sample comes from a study of blood T cell repertoires in COVID-19. Study-wide context: From the United States, Italy and Spain came samples of acute and convalescent COVID-19. Sample material is recorded as cDNA or gDNA derived from T cells, B-cell-depleted T cells, or PBMCs.

Trimming at V came to 4 bases and at J to 5 bases, leaving 11 bases not matched to a gene. From germline, CDR1 is SGDLS and CDR2 YYNGEE. The CDR3 covers 15 residues. Per the study methods: Cell counts per sample came from amplifying reference gene primers. Some clones are missing from TCRdb's copy, which holds only in-frame ones; the method was immunoSEQ multiplex PCR. The V and J calls and clone size were taken over from that table, and D and trimming were inferred from the DNA. This table has about 360,000 clones, 70% to 90% appearing once. The sequence derives from a human donor in a cohort sampled during active COVID-19. The chain joins TRBV9 to TRBJ2-7; TRBD1 matches 8 bases. The specimen sequenced was peripheral blood. CDR3 DNA sequence: TGTGCCAGCAGCTCGAGCGACAGGGGATTCCACGAGCAGTACTTC. Encoded protein: CASSSSDRGFHEQYF.